These T cell receptor beta chains were read from a single sample in a study of T cells after yellow fever vaccination. TCRdb re-called the 5' RACE reads through MiXCR, storing one row per CDR3 protein. The table lists some 500,000 distinct CDR3 sequences, approximately 13% of them singletons, with more than 12% in the top ten. Sample: PBMCs, taken on the day of the yellow fever booster vaccination. These receptors originate from a man under 40 who received the YFV17D yellow fever vaccine. Both conserved end residues are part of each CDR3. D genes are given only for firm matches. Clone size is not always given. Where it is, it says once, few, many or a class for expanded clones.

J,V,size,D,CDR3,DNA
TRBJ2-2,TRBV27,many,-,CASSQGLLSGELFF,TGTGCCAGCAGTCAAGGACTACTCTCCGGGGAGCTGTTTTTT
TRBJ2-7,TRBV27,once,-,CASSLSSSLRSYEQYF,TGTGCCAGCAGTCTGAGTAGCAGTCTTCGCTCCTACGAGCAGTACTTC
TRBJ2-1,TRBV9,few,TRBD2,CASSVTEAGLYNEQFF,TGTGCCAGCAGCGTAACCGAAGCGGGGCTTTACAATGAGCAGTTCTTC
TRBJ2-2,TRBV4-3,many,TRBD2,CASSPGTSGTGELFF,TGCGCCAGCAGCCCGGGGACTAGCGGCACCGGGGAGCTGTTTTTT
TRBJ2-3,TRBV10-3,few,TRBD1,CAIKGQGASDTQYF,TGTGCCATCAAAGGACAGGGGGCCTCGGATACGCAGTATTTT
TRBJ1-5,TRBV12-3/TRBV12-4,-,-,CASRQDRSSNQPQHF,TGTGCCAGCCGGCAGGATCGGAGTAGCAATCAGCCCCAGCATTTT
TRBJ2-1,TRBV5-4,-,-,CASSPPRGRTYNEQFF,TGTGCCAGCAGCCCCCCGCGCGGGCGTACCTACAATGAGCAGTTCTTC
TRBJ2-1,TRBV15,-,-,CATSRRDVSVQFF,TGTGCCACCAGCAGACGGGATGTTAGTGTGCAGTTCTTC
TRBJ2-3,TRBV27,-,TRBD2,CASSSNSGARPDTQYF,TGTGCCAGCAGTTCGAATAGCGGGGCCAGGCCAGATACGCAGTATTTT
TRBJ2-3,TRBV7-9,-,TRBD2,CASSMGLGADTQYF,TGTGCCAGCAGCATGGGACTAGGAGCAGATACGCAGTATTTT
TRBJ1-2,TRBV25-1,-,-,CASSEYGGIYGYTF,TGTGCCAGCAGTGAATATGGCGGAATCTATGGCTACACCTTC
TRBJ2-2,TRBV7-2,-,-,CASSLHPPAGELFF,TGTGCCAGCAGCTTACATCCCCCAGCCGGGGAGCTGTTTTTT
TRBJ2-1,TRBV5-1,many,TRBD1,CASIPGQGYNEQFF,TGCGCCAGCATCCCGGGACAGGGTTACAATGAGCAGTTCTTC
TRBJ2-1,TRBV20-1,-,TRBD2,CSARDLFAGGPHEQFF,TGCAGTGCTAGAGACCTCTTCGCGGGAGGGCCTCATGAGCAGTTCTTC
TRBJ2-2,TRBV12-3/TRBV12-4,-,-,CASSHRPTGELFF,TGTGCCAGCAGTCACCGCCCAACCGGGGAGCTGTTTTTT
TRBJ2-4,TRBV5-6,few,TRBD2,CASSVRGVHCYF,TGTGCCAGCAGCGTTCGGGGGGTGCATTGTTACTTC
TRBJ2-1,TRBV5-1,few,-,CASSLGTKYEQFF,TGCGCCAGCAGCTTGGGGACTAAGTATGAGCAGTTCTTC
TRBJ2-7,TRBV7-9,few,-,CASSTIGLQYF,TGTGCCAGCAGCACCATAGGGTTGCAGTACTTC
TRBJ1-4,TRBV2,-,-,CASRHRVSDEKLFF,TGTGCCAGCAGGCACAGGGTTTCAGATGAAAAACTGTTTTTT
TRBJ1-2,TRBV27,many,-,CASSLAFGVFGGYTF,TGTGCCAGCAGTTTAGCTTTCGGTGTCTTCGGAGGCTACACCTTC
TRBJ2-2,TRBV5-6,few,TRBD1,CASSLGQGGFGGELFF,TGTGCCAGCAGCCTGGGACAGGGGGGGTTCGGCGGGGAGCTGTTTTTT
TRBJ2-7,TRBV12-3/TRBV12-4,few,-,CASSYSPETPQYF,TGTGCCAGCAGCTACAGCCCAGAGACCCCGCAGTACTTC
TRBJ2-6,TRBV5-6,-,-,CASSFTQTRANVLTF,TGTGCCAGCAGCTTTACACAGACCAGGGCCAACGTCCTGACTTTC
TRBJ2-2,TRBV7-2,-,-,CASSTRGVGTGELFF,TGTGCCAGCAGTACGCGGGGAGTGGGCACCGGGGAGCTGTTTTTT
TRBJ2-1,TRBV5-1,many,-,CASSLIAASSYNEQFF,TGCGCCAGCAGCTTGATAGCGGCTAGCTCCTACAATGAGCAGTTCTTC
TRBJ1-1,TRBV20-1,many,TRBD1,CSAKQGLGTEAFF,TGCAGTGCTAAACAGGGGTTGGGCACTGAAGCTTTCTTT
TRBJ2-5,TRBV5-1,few,-,CASSLLSGMETQYF,TGCGCCAGCAGCTTGCTCTCGGGAATGGAGACCCAGTACTTC
TRBJ2-1,TRBV7-2,-,-,CASSLGVSYNEQFF,TGTGCCAGCAGCTTAGGGGTATCCTACAATGAGCAGTTCTTC
TRBJ2-2,TRBV5-1,many,TRBD2,CASSLPSGNTGELFF,TGCGCCAGCAGCTTACCTAGCGGGAACACCGGGGAGCTGTTTTTT
TRBJ2-7,TRBV18,-,-,CASSPLSREMEQYF,TGTGCCAGCTCACCCCTTTCCAGGGAGATGGAGCAGTACTTC
TRBJ2-3,TRBV6-5,-,-,CASSSPGTTDTQYF,TGTGCCAGCAGTTCCCCTGGGACCACAGATACGCAGTATTTT
TRBJ2-7,TRBV29-1,-,TRBD1,CSVLRGSYEQYF,TGCAGCGTTCTCAGGGGGAGCTACGAGCAGTACTTC
TRBJ1-6,TRBV5-1,few,-,CASSLDRVLGSPLHF,TGCGCCAGCAGCTTGGACAGGGTGCTTGGCTCACCCCTCCACTTT
TRBJ2-1,TRBV11-2,few,-,CASSFAGLSYNEQFF,TGTGCCAGCAGCTTCGCGGGCCTCTCATACAATGAGCAGTTCTTC
TRBJ2-2,TRBV6-2/TRBV6-3,few,-,CASSYDLAGNTGELFF,TGTGCCAGCAGTTACGATCTGGCGGGGAACACCGGGGAGCTGTTTTTT
TRBJ2-1,TRBV29-1,-,TRBD1,CSVDGGQGATYNEQFF,TGCAGCGTTGATGGGGGACAGGGGGCCACCTACAATGAGCAGTTCTTC
TRBJ2-3,TRBV6-4,few,TRBD2,CASSARETDTQYF,TGTGCCAGCAGTGCGCGGGAGACAGATACGCAGTATTTT
TRBJ2-7,TRBV6-2/TRBV6-3,many,TRBD1,CASRPWKGADEQYF,TGTGCCAGCCGGCCCTGGAAGGGGGCGGACGAGCAGTACTTC
TRBJ2-5,TRBV20-1,-,TRBD2,CSARLAGGPPETQYF,TGCAGTGCCAGACTAGCGGGAGGGCCCCCAGAGACCCAGTACTTC
TRBJ2-5,TRBV20-1,-,-,CSATRGRETQYF,TGCAGTGCTACCCGGGGACGAGAGACCCAGTACTTC
TRBJ2-7,TRBV7-2,-,TRBD1,CASSQTGVEQYF,TGTGCCAGCAGCCAGACAGGGGTCGAGCAGTACTTC
TRBJ2-7,TRBV5-1,-,-,CASSGGGGEYEQYF,TGCGCCAGCAGCGGAGGGGGAGGGGAATACGAGCAGTACTTC
TRBJ2-1,TRBV10-1,few,TRBD1,CASGSGTGGISEQFF,TGCGCCAGCGGCTCCGGGACAGGGGGGATCAGTGAGCAGTTCTTC
TRBJ2-5,TRBV28,many,-,CASTPLPGQETQYF,TGTGCCAGCACCCCCCTCCCGGGCCAAGAGACCCAGTACTTC
TRBJ2-6,TRBV5-1,many,-,CASAGGISGANVLTF,TGCGCCAGCGCGGGTGGAATCTCTGGGGCCAACGTCCTGACTTTC
TRBJ2-2,TRBV29-1,many,-,CSVTWEVNTGELFF,TGCAGCGTTACGTGGGAGGTTAACACCGGGGAGCTGTTTTTT
TRBJ2-4,TRBV12-3/TRBV12-4,-,TRBD1,CASSLGTGGVYF,TGTGCCAGCAGTTTGGGGACAGGGGGCGTCTACTTC
TRBJ2-3,TRBV27,-,-,CANKCLSGRTDTQYF,TGTGCCAACAAATGTTTAAGCGGCAGAACAGATACGCAGTATTTT
TRBJ1-5,TRBV6-2/TRBV6-3,-,-,CASSSAEQPQHF,TGTGCCAGCAGTTCGGCAGAACAGCCCCAGCATTTT
TRBJ2-3,TRBV5-1,-,TRBD2,CASSKTSSGSTDTQYF,TGCGCCAGCAGCAAAACCTCTAGCGGTTCCACAGATACGCAGTATTTT
TRBJ2-2,TRBV18,-,-,CASSPQVSGELFF,TGTGCCAGCTCACCCCAAGTCTCCGGGGAGCTGTTTTTT
TRBJ2-7,TRBV6-5,-,TRBD1,CATGTGGYEQYF,TGTGCCACCGGGACAGGTGGCTACGAGCAGTACTTC
TRBJ2-2,TRBV5-1,-,TRBD1,CASSFATGTGDSGELFF,TGCGCCAGCAGCTTTGCTACCGGGACAGGGGATTCCGGGGAGCTGTTTTTT